Following are 31 T cell receptor beta chains from one sample sequenced in a study of monozygotic twins with inflammatory bowel disease. TCRdb re-called the 5' RACE reads; every CDR3 protein appears as one record, without DNA. The repertoire table contains some 170,000 distinct CDR3 sequences. Input material: blood. The receptors originated from a human donor with ulcerative colitis or Crohn's disease, or a healthy co-twin of an affected twin (not recorded which).

The rearrangement links TRBV7-9 to TRBJ1-4; as DNA is missing, the TRBD1 call by TCRdb cannot be tested. The CDR3 totals 14 residues. The germline gives CDR1 SEHNR, CDR2 FQNEAQ (reference sequence). This CDR3 reads CASRSTGGNEKLFF.

J is TRBJ1-1 and V is TRBV18; TCRdb designates TRBD1, a call that cannot be tested without DNA. Germline loops: CDR1 KGHSH, CDR2 LQKENI. The CDR3 contains 14 residues. The CDR3 loop reads CASSPDRGATEAFF.

This rearrangement joins TRBV20-1 to TRBJ1-5. Germline CDR1 reads DFQATT; CDR2 reads SNEGSKA (reference sequence). The CDR3 runs 17 residues. The chain's CDR3 is CSARDVAQTVQNQPQHF.

This chain uses TRBV15 with TRBJ1-6; TCRdb proposes TRBD1, but this gene call is untestable without DNA. Germline V gene sequence: CDR1 LNHNV, CDR2 YYDKDF (reference sequence). This CDR3 is built from 14 residues. CDR3 protein: CATSKGTENSPLHF.

The CDR3: CASSRTGSYEQYF. The gene calls are TRBV5-1 and TRBJ2-7; as DNA is missing, the TRBD1 call by TCRdb cannot be tested. The CDR3 has 13 amino acids. Per germline, CDR1 SGHRS and CDR2 YFSETQ.

The genes are TRBV7-2 and TRBJ2-3. There are 14 residues in the CDR3. Looked up from germline, CDR1 is SGHTA and CDR2 is FQGNSA. CDR3: CASSLEMRGDTQYF.

The chain combines TRBV10-3 with TRBJ2-3; TCRdb's D call, TRBD2, is unchecked because there is no DNA. Germline values: CDR1 ENHRY, CDR2 SYGVKD. The CDR3 contains 15 residues. The CDR3 is CAISVAGPGEDTQYF.

The chain uses TRBV11-2 and TRBJ1-1; TCRdb indicates TRBD1, and absent DNA this call remains unverified. Germline CDR1 and CDR2: SGHAT and FQNNGV. The CDR3 runs 11 residues. CDR3 amino acids: CASSLSQGAFF.

The chain is built from TRBV19 and TRBJ1-5. In germline, CDR1 is LNHDA, CDR2 SQIVND (reference sequence). The CDR3 is 15 residues long. The CDR3 protein is CATRRQGESNQPQHF.

The chain employs TRBV12-3 or TRBV12-4 and TRBJ1-5; TCRdb's D call, TRBD1, is unchecked because there is no DNA. This CDR3 spans 16 amino acids. CDR3 residues: CASSLIGVGSNQPQHF.

This chain connects TRBV27 to TRBJ2-3; the D gene TCRdb calls, TRBD2, cannot be checked with no DNA. Germline CDR1 is MNHEY and CDR2 is SMNVEV (reference sequence). The CDR3 runs 15 residues. The CDR3 loop reads CASSSLAGATDTQYF.

Here the CDR3 reads CATASGTLLPRGELFF. The rearrangement uses TRBV7-2 and TRBJ2-2; without DNA, the TCRdb call of TRBD1 cannot be checked. CDR1 SGHTA and CDR2 FQGNSA come from the germline V gene. CDR3 length: 16 residues.

The chain employs TRBV5-6 and TRBJ2-7; no DNA is available, so the TRBD1 call from TCRdb remains unchecked. Per the germline V gene, CDR1 is SGHDT and CDR2 is YYEEEE. The CDR3 totals 14 residues. CDR3 region: CASSLAYGTGEQYF.

The J gene is TRBJ2-7, the V gene TRBV5-1; without DNA, the TCRdb call of TRBD2 cannot be checked. The germline CDR1 and CDR2 sequences are SGHRS and YFSETQ. The CDR3 length is 17 residues. This CDR3 reads CASSSGTSGSVTYEQYF.

The rearrangement links TRBV10-2 to TRBJ2-5; TCRdb's D call, TRBD2, is unchecked because there is no DNA. Germline assignment: CDR1 WSHSY and CDR2 SAAADI. This CDR3 contains 13 residues. The CDR3: CASMSGIRETQYF.

The rearrangement uses TRBV10-3 and TRBJ1-1. There are 11 residues in the CDR3. Germline CDR1 reads ENHRY; CDR2 reads SYGVKD. The chain's CDR3 is CAISENTEAFF.

The chain is built from TRBV29-1 and TRBJ2-1; TCRdb names TRBD1, which stays unverified in the absence of DNA. Germline V gives CDR1 SQVTM, CDR2 ANQGSEA. The CDR3 runs 13 residues. This CDR3 is CSVRGGAPGEQFF.

The V gene is TRBV6-1, the J gene TRBJ2-3; there is no DNA to check the TCRdb D call of TRBD2. CDR1 is MNHNS and CDR2 is SASEGT in the germline V gene. The CDR3 consists of 17 residues. The CDR3 is CASSPLSGVRGADTQYF.

CDR3 sequence: CASNIKAGGRNEQFF. The rearrangement joins TRBV6-2 or TRBV6-3 to TRBJ2-1; as DNA is missing, the TRBD2 call by TCRdb cannot be tested. CDR3 length equals 15 residues. Germline V CDR1 and CDR2: MNHEY, SVGEGT.

The V gene is TRBV10-3, the J gene TRBJ2-3. CDR1 and CDR2 from the germline V gene are ENHRY and SYGVKD. The CDR3 contains 13 residues. CDR3: CAIANGVADTQYF.

The chain carries TRBV27 and TRBJ2-7; TCRdb reports TRBD2, a call that lacks DNA to check it against. Germline CDR1 reads MNHEY; CDR2 reads SMNVEV (reference sequence). The CDR3 consists of 14 residues. Here the CDR3 reads CASSWAGGPHEQYF.

The chain has TRBV19 and TRBJ1-5; without DNA, the TCRdb call of TRBD1 cannot be checked. The CDR3 spans 18 residues. Germline V gene data show CDR1 as LNHDA and CDR2 as SQIVND (reference sequence). This chain's CDR3 is CASSIRDRGPYSNQPQHF.

The chain carries TRBV7-9 and TRBJ2-4; TCRdb names TRBD2, which stays unverified in the absence of DNA. Germline CDR1 and CDR2: SEHNR and FQNEAQ (reference sequence). CDR3 length equals 15 residues. This chain's CDR3 is CASSLVLASKNIQYF.

The V and J genes are TRBV2 and TRBJ2-1; lacking DNA, the TRBD1 call made by TCRdb goes unchecked. CDR3 size: 12 residues. The germline CDR1 and CDR2 sequences are SNHLY and FYNNEI. The chain's CDR3 is CASRGDYNEQFF.

V and J are TRBV19 and TRBJ1-5; TCRdb lists TRBD1, though no DNA is available to test this call. This CDR3 comprises 15 residues. Germline CDR1 reads LNHDA; CDR2 reads SQIVND (reference sequence). CDR3 protein: CASRPIDRGNQPQHF.

The genes are TRBV6-2 or TRBV6-3 and TRBJ2-1; the TCRdb D gene call, TRBD1, has no DNA to confirm it. The length of the CDR3 is 13 residues. CDR1 is MNHEY and CDR2 is SVGEGT in the germline V gene. The CDR3 sequence is CASSYSGAHRQFF.

The chain uses TRBV12-3 or TRBV12-4 and TRBJ1-5; the TCRdb call, TRBD1, lacks DNA for checking. The CDR3 loop spans 14 amino acids. The CDR3 spells CASSSLRGDQPQHF.

This chain joins TRBV7-2 and TRBJ2-5; absent DNA, TCRdb's TRBD2 call cannot be checked. This CDR3 is built from 16 residues. Germline V gives CDR1 SGHTA, CDR2 FQGNSA. Here the CDR3 reads CASSLVPGLAQETQYF.

V and J are TRBV6-5 and TRBJ2-2; TCRdb's D call, TRBD2, is unchecked because there is no DNA. CDR1 is MNHEY, CDR2 SVGAGI, per germline. The CDR3 sequence is 15 residues long. This chain's CDR3 is CASSSSGTNTGELFF.

The chain employs TRBV7-7 and TRBJ2-2; TCRdb reports TRBD1, a call that lacks DNA to check it against. Looked up from germline, CDR1 is SSHAT and CDR2 is FNYEAQ (reference sequence). The CDR3 has 17 amino acids. The CDR3 sequence is CASSLRTGSQNTGELFF. The complete variable domain, with remaining parts taken from reference TRBV7-7 and TRBJ2-2, reads GAGVSQSPRYKVTKRGQDVTLRCDPISSHATLYWYQQALGQGPEFLTYFNYEAQPDKSGLPSDRFSAERPEGSISTLTIQRTEQRDSAMYRCASSLRTGSQNTGELFFGEGSRLTVL.

The V and J genes are TRBV7-2 and TRBJ2-1. The CDR3 totals 14 residues. CDR1 and CDR2 (germline): SGHTA, FQGNSA. The CDR3 spells CASSLERMNNEQFF.